This is a list of T cell receptor beta chains from one sample in a study of OX40 agonist ivuxolimab in advanced cancers. Some clones are missing from TCRdb's copy, which holds only in-frame ones; the method was immunoSEQ multiplex PCR. The top ten hold about 8.8% of the sample, which has 30,000 to 45,000 clones, around 80% seen once. Here the sequenced sample was CD4+ or CD8+ T cells sorted from blood, taken in a trial of the OX40 agonist ivuxolimab. The origin of the receptors is an adult with an advanced solid tumor such as melanoma, head and neck, liver or kidney cancer. Both conserved end residues are trimmed from each CDR3. The listing skips clone size in some rows; elsewhere it reads once, few, many or a size class.

J gene,clone size,V gene,CDR3 protein
TRBJ2-7,.,TRBV18,ASSTTPVYEQY
TRBJ1-3,.,TRBV12-5,ASGPGTFGWDTIY
TRBJ2-3,.,TRBV7-2,ASSWAADTQY
TRBJ2-1,.,TRBV7-9,ASSSIGEQF
TRBJ2-1,.,TRBV28,ASSRTGSSYNEQF
TRBJ1-4,once,TRBV4-1,ASSQEFGGHGKLF
TRBJ1-5,.,TRBV19,ASSNPSGDAGNQPQH
TRBJ1-2,.,TRBV5-6,ASSRGTTGYTYGYT
TRBJ2-3,.,TRBV9,ASSYIAGLTDTQY
TRBJ2-5,.,TRBV5-4,ASSVQRDTETQY
TRBJ2-3,.,TRBV6-1,ASSLEGSTDTQY
TRBJ2-4,once,TRBV27,ASSSTGLGNIQY
TRBJ2-2,.,TRBV30,AWKGLSGGLGTGELF
TRBJ2-5,.,TRBV10-3,AISEDPGKETQY
TRBJ2-1,.,TRBV10-3,AISEGQGLAVNEQF
TRBJ1-1,.,TRBV2,ASSPDRLNTEAF
TRBJ1-3,.,TRBV9,ASSQPGNTIY
TRBJ1-2,.,TRBV18,ASSPRDRHEDGYT
TRBJ2-5,.,TRBV5-4,ASSLWQGVETQY
TRBJ2-1,.,TRBV7-3,ASSSVVAGYNEQF
TRBJ1-1,.,TRBV6-1,ASSRGRYEAF
TRBJ2-2,.,TRBV7-2,ASSSPGLAGVSGELF
TRBJ1-1,few,TRBV7-2,ASSYLGTGRNTEAF
TRBJ1-5,.,TRBV6-6,ASSRTGHQPQH
TRBJ1-2,.,TRBV28,ASSLIQGALGYT
TRBJ2-2,.,TRBV9,ASSVAPIHPGTGELF
TRBJ1-5,.,TRBV2,ASSEGANQPQH
TRBJ2-3,.,TRBV7-6,ASSLVLAGGLDTQY
TRBJ1-1,.,TRBV6-5,AVSSTGNTEAF
TRBJ2-3,.,TRBV6-4,ASSDSNTDTQY
TRBJ1-4,.,TRBV19,ASSIRGAEKLF
TRBJ1-2,.,TRBV13,ASSPGENLYGYT
TRBJ2-4,.,TRBV27,ASGDSAAKNIQY
TRBJ2-3,.,TRBV6-1,ASREGLAGDTQY
TRBJ1-2,.,TRBV7-2,ASSRGREGQGYT
TRBJ2-7,few,TRBV5-4,ASSFRGGGEQY
TRBJ2-7,.,TRBV28,AISGGVLYEQY
TRBJ2-7,.,TRBV6-1,ASSAWTGSYEQY
TRBJ1-5,.,TRBV28,ASSLGGGRTSQPQH
TRBJ2-2,.,TRBV27,ASSVGRNTGELF
TRBJ2-5,.,TRBV9,ASSPRDYTLVQTQY
TRBJ2-2,.,TRBV18,ASSPGRGSTGELF
TRBJ2-3,.,TRBV7-3,ASSPSGTKVDTQY
TRBJ2-1,.,TRBV19,ASTKDRSSYNEQF
TRBJ1-5,.,TRBV18,ASSPEVGAGQPQH
TRBJ2-1,.,TRBV19,ASSIEWQNNEQF
TRBJ2-1,.,TRBV28,ASSLSGYFRNEQF
TRBJ1-5,once,TRBV19,ASRAGGAGQPQH
TRBJ1-3,.,TRBV5-1,ASSQTFNSGNTIY
TRBJ1-1,once,TRBV5-1,ASSLGTAGPDEAF
TRBJ2-7,few,TRBV5-4,ASSLAPGQNYEQY
TRBJ1-6,once,TRBV6-1,ASSEVTNSPLH
TRBJ2-3,.,TRBV27,ASSLRDTQY
TRBJ1-2,.,TRBV18,ASSSGQGYGYT
TRBJ2-5,.,TRBV28,ASSLSGQGLEETQY
TRBJ2-7,.,TRBV7-9,ASSPGVISYEQY